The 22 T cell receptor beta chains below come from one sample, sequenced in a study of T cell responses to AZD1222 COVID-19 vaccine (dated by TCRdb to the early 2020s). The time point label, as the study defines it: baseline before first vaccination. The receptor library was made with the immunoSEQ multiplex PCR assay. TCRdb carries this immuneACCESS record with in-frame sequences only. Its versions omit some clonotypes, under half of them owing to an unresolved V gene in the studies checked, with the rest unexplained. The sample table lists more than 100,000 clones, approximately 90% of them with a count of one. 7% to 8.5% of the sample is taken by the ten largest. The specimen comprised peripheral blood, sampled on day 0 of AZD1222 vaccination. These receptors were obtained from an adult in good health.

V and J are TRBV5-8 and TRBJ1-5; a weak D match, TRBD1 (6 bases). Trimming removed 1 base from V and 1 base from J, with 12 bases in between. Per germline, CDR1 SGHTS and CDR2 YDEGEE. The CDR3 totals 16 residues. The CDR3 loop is CASSLYLGASNQPQHF. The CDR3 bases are TGTGCCAGCAGCTTGTACTTGGGGGCGAGCAATCAGCCCCAGCATTTT.

This CDR3 is CASSYLPGTGYYEQYF. CDR3 sequence (DNA): TGTGCCAGCTCATACTTGCCCGGGACAGGTTACTACGAGCAGTACTTC. V and J are TRBV18 and TRBJ2-7; 8 positions match TRBD1. The CDR3 is 16 amino acids. Trimming at V came to 5 bases and at J to 3 bases, leaving 12 bases not matched to a gene. Germline assignment: CDR1 KGHSH and CDR2 LQKENI. Based on the CDR3 plus reference TRBV18 and TRBJ2-7, the full variable domain is NAGVMQNPRHLVRRRGQEARLRCSPMKGHSHVYWYRQLPEEGLKFMVYLQKENIIDESGMPKERFSAEFPKEGPSILRIQQVVRGDSAAYFCASSYLPGTGYYEQYFGPGTRLTVT.

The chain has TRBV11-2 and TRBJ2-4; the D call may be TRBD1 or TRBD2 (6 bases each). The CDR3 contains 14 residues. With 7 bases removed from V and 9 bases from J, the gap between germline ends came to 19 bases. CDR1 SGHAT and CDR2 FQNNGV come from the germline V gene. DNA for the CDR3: TGTGCCAGCACACACTCGGGGGCCGGGAGCATTCAGTACTTC. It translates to CASTHSGAGSIQYF.

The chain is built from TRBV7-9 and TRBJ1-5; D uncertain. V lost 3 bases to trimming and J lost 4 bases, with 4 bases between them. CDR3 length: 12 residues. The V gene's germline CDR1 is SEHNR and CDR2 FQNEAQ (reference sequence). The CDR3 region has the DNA TGTGCCAGCAGCTTGCTGAATCAGCCCCAGCATTTT. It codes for CASSLLNQPQHF.

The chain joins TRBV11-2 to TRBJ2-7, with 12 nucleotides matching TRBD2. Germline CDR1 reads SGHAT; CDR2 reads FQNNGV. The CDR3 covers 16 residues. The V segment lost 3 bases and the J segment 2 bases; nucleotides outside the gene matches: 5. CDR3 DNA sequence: TGTGCCAGCAGCTTTACTAGCGGGGGGCCGACCTACGAGCAGTACTTC. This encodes CASSFTSGGPTYEQYF.

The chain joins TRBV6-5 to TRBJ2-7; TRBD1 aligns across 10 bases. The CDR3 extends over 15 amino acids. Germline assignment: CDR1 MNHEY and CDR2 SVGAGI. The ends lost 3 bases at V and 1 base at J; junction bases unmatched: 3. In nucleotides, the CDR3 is TGTGCCAGCAGTTATCCGGGACAGGGGTCCTACGAGCAGTACTTC. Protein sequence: CASSYPGQGSYEQYF.

The CDR3 DNA is TGTGCCAGCAGCGTGAACAGGGTTGGTCCTCCCGGGGAGCTGTTTTTT. It codes for CASSVNRVGPPGELFF. The chain uses TRBV7-3 and TRBJ2-2; D is possibly TRBD1 (6 bases). V was pared by 5 bases and J by 6 bases, with 19 bases between. Per the germline V gene, CDR1 is SGHTA and CDR2 is FQGTGA. The CDR3 spans 16 residues.

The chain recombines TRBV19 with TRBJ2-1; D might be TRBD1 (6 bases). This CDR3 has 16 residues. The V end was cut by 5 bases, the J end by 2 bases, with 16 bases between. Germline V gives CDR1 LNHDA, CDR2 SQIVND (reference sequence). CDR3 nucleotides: TGTGCCAGTAGTCTCCAGGGGTCATCCCCCTACAATGAGCAGTTCTTC. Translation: CASSLQGSSPYNEQFF.

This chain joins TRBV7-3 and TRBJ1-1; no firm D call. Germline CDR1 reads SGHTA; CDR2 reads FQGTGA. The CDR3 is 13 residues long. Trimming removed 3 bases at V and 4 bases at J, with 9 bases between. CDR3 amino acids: CASSFWAGTEAFF. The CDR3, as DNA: TGTGCCAGCAGCTTCTGGGCGGGCACTGAAGCTTTCTTT.

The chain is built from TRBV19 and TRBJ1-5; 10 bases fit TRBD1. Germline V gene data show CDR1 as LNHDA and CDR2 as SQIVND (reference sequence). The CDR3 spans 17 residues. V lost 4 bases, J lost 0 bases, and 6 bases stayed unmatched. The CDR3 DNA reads TGTGCCAGTAGTACCTACGGACAGGGGGGTAGCAATCAGCCCCAGCATTTT. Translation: CASSTYGQGGSNQPQHF.

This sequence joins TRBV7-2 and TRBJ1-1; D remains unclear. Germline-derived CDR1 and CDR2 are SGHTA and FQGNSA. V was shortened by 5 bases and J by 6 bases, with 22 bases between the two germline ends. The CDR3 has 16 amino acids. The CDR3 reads CASSPRSAALGAEAFF. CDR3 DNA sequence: TGTGCCAGCAGCCCCCGGTCGGCAGCCTTGGGCGCTGAAGCTTTCTTT.

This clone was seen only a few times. CDR3 coding DNA: TGTGCCAGCAGCCCCCAGGGGGTCTCCTACGAGCAGTACTTC. This gives the protein CASSPQGVSYEQYF. The chain combines TRBV7-2 with TRBJ2-7; 7 bases are shared with TRBD1. The CDR3 has 14 amino acids. CDR1 is SGHTA and CDR2 is FQGNSA in the germline V gene. V was clipped by 5 bases and J by 0 bases; unmatched bases: 4.

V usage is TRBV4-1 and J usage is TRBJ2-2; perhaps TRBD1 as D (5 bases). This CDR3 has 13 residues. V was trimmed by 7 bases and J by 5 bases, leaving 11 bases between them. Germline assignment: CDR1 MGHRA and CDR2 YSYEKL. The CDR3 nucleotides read TGCGCCAGCAAGGGGATGGGGACCGGGGAGCTGTTTTTT. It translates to CASKGMGTGELFF.

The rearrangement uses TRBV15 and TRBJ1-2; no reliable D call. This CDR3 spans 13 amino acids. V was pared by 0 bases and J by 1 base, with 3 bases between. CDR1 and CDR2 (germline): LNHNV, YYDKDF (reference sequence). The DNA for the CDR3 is TGTGCCACCAGCAGAGAGCTTAACTATGGCTACACCTTC. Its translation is CATSRELNYGYTF.

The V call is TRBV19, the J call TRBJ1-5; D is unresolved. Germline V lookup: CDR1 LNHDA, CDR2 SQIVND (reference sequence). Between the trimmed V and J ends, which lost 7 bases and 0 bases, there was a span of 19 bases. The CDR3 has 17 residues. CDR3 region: CASTRLNPLYSNQPQHF. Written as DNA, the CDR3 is TGTGCCAGTACCCGTCTAAACCCCCTGTATAGCAATCAGCCCCAGCATTTT.

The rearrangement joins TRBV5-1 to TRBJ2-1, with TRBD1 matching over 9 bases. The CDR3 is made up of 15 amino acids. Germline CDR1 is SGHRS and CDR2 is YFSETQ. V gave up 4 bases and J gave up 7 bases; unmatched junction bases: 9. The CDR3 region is CASSPRQGVGNEQFF. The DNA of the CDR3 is TGCGCCAGCAGCCCCCGACAGGGGGTGGGGAATGAGCAGTTCTTC.

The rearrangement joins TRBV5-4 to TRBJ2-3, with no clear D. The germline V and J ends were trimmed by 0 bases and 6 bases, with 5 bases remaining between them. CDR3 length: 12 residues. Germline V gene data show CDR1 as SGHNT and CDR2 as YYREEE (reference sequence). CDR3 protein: CASSLETDTQYF. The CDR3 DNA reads TGTGCCAGCAGCTTGGAAACGGATACGCAGTATTTT. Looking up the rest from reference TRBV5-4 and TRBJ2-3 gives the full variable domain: ETGVTQSPTHLIKTRGQQVTLRCSSQSGHNTVSWYQQALGQGPQFIFQYYREEENGRGNFPPRFSGLQFPNYSSELNVNALELDDSALYLCASSLETDTQYFGPGTRLTVL.

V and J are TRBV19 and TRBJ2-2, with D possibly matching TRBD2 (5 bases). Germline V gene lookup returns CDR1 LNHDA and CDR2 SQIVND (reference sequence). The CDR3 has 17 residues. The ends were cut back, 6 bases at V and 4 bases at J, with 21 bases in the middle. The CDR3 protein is CASRPTARNRGTGELFF. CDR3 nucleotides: TGTGCCAGTAGACCCACAGCTCGTAATCGGGGCACCGGGGAGCTGTTTTTT.

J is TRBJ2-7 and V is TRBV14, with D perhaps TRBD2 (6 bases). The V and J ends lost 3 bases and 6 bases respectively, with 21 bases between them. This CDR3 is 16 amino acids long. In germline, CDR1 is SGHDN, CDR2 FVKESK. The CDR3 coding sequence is TGTGCCAGCAGCCACACGGGAGTCCGATTACGGGGCGAGCAGTACTTC. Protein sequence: CASSHTGVRLRGEQYF.

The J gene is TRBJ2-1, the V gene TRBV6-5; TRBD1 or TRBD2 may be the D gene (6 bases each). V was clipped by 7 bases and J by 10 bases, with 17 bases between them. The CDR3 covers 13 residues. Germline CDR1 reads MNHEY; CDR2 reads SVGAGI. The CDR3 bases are TGTGCCAGCAAAGCCGGGGGCCGAAACGAGCAGTTCTTC. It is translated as CASKAGGRNEQFF.

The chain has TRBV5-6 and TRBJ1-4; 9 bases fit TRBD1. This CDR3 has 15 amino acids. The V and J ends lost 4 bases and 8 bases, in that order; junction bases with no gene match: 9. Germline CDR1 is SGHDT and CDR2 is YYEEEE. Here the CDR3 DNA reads TGTGCCAGCAGCCTGGGCGGACAGGGGTGGGAAAAACTGTTTTTT. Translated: CASSLGGQGWEKLFF.

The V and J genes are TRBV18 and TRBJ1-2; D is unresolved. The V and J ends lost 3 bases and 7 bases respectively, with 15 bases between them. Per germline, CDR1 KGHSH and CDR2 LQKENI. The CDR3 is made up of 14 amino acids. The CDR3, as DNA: TGTGCCAGCTCACCCCGGGAGGCTGTGGGTGGCTACACCTTC. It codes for CASSPREAVGGYTF.